This T cell receptor (beta chain) was captured in a study of blood T cell repertoires in COVID-19. Across the whole study: The United States, Italy and Spain were the sources of the acute and convalescent COVID-19 samples. The cDNA or gDNA used as material had been derived from T cells, B-cell-depleted T cells, or PBMCs.

Per the original data handling: Reference gene primer amplification gave estimated nucleated cell counts. This table comes from immunoSEQ multiplex PCR, and its TCRdb copy is limited to in-frame clones, with some not included. D and trimming were read from the DNA, whereas the V and J calls and clone size are those reported in that table. The sample carries about 57,000 clones, approximately 82% recorded once. The CDR3 consists of 13 residues. The germline V and J ends were trimmed by 7 bases and 5 bases, with 14 bases remaining between them. The V gene's germline CDR1 is SGHTA and CDR2 FQGNSA. V gene TRBV7-2 combines with J gene TRBJ1-1; D not certain. This TCR was sampled from a woman at least 80 years old with acute or convalescent COVID-19. Source material: peripheral blood. The CDR3 nucleotides read TGTGCCAGCACCCTTAGACGAGGGACTGAAGCTTTCTTT. Protein sequence: CASTLRRGTEAFF.